The entry below describes one T cell receptor beta chain. This sample is part of a study of blood T cell repertoires in COVID-19. Study-level background: COVID-19 samples collected from the United States, Italy and Spain covered acute and convalescent phases. The cDNA or gDNA used as material had been derived from T cells, B-cell-depleted T cells, or PBMCs.

CDR3 length: 12 residues. The V gene's germline CDR1 is LNHDA and CDR2 SQIVND (reference sequence). The V end lost 7 bases, the J end lost 10 bases, and 13 bases lay between the germline ends. As processed by the authors: The assay estimated nucleated cells by amplifying reference gene primers. Some clones are missing from TCRdb's copy, which holds only in-frame ones; the method was immunoSEQ multiplex PCR. That table gives V, J and clone size, and the DNA gave D and trimming. The repertoire has about 68,000 clones, about 90% of them found once; the top ten carry roughly 2.3%. The V gene is TRBV19, the J gene TRBJ1-4; D is undetermined. This TCR was recovered from a human donor in a cohort sampled during active COVID-19. The sequenced sample consisted of peripheral blood. The CDR3 DNA follows: TGTGCCAGTAATCTAATGCCGGGAAAACTGTTTTTT. Its translation: CASNLMPGKLFF.